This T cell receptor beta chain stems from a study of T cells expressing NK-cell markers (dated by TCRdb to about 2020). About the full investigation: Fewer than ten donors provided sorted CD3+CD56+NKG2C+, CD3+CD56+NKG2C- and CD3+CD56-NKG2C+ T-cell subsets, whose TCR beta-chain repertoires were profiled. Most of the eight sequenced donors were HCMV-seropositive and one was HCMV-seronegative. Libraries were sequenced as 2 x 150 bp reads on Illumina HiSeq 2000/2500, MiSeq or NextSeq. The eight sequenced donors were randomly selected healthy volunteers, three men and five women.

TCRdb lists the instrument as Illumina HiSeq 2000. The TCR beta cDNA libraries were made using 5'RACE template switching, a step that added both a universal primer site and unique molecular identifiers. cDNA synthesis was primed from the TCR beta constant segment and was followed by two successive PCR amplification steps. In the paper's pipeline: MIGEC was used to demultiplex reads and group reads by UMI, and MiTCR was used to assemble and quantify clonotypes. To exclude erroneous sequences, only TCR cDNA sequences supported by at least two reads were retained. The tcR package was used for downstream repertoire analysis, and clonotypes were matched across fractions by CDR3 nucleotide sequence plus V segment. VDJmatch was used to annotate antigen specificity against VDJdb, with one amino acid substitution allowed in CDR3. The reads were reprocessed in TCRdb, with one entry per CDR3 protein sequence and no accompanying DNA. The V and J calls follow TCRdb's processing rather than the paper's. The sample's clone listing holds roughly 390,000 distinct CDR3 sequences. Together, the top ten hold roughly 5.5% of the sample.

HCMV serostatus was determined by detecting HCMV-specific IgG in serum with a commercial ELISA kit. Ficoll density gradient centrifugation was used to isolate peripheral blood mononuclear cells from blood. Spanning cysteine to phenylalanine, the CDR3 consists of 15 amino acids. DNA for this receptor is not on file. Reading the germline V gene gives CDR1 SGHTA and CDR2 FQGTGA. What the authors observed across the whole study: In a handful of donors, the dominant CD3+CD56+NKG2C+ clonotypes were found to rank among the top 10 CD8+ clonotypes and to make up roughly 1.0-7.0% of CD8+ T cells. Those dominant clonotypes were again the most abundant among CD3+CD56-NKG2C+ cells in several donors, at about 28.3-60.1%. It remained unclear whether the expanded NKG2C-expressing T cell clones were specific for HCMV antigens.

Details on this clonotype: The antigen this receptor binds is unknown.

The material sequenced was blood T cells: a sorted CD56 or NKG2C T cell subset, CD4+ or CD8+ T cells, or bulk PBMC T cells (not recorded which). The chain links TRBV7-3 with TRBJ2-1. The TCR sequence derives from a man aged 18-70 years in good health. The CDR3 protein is CASSNSGSSYNEQFF.